A selection of T cell receptor beta chains follows, all from one sample in a study of T cell clones after liver transplantation. The method was immunoSEQ multiplex PCR; TCRdb's version includes in-frame clones alone and lacks a portion of them. This repertoire shows tens of thousands of clones, more than 75% found once; its top ten account for less than 3.5%. This material consisted of CD4+ T cells from blood, taken before liver transplant. Every receptor here comes from a human donor who received a liver transplant. Both conserved end residues are part of each CDR3. A D gene is named only where the DNA matches it firmly. The size field is filled for only some rows; it gives once, few, many or a size class.

V	D	J	size	DNA	CDR3
TRBV11-3	-	TRBJ2-5	-	TGTGCCAGCAGCTCCAGGCAGGGGCGCGGATTCACGGAGACCCAGTACTTC	CASSSRQGRGFTETQYF
TRBV28	TRBD1	TRBJ2-2	-	TGTGCCAGCGGATCACAGGGGGCGCAGGACACCGGGGAGCTGTTTTTT	CASGSQGAQDTGELFF
TRBV5-1	TRBD2	TRBJ2-3	-	TGCGCCAGCAGCTTGGGTTTACTAGCGGGAGGCCGTGGAAGGACAGATACGCAGTATTTT	CASSLGLLAGGRGRTDTQYF
TRBV18	TRBD1	TRBJ1-1	-	TGTGCCAGCTCAAGAACAGGGGTGAACACTGAAGCTTTCTTT	CASSRTGVNTEAFF
TRBV19	TRBD1	TRBJ1-5	-	TGTGCCAGTAGGAAGACAGGGGGACGCAATCAGCCCCAGCATTTT	CASRKTGGRNQPQHF
TRBV5-1	-	TRBJ2-1	-	TGCGCCAGCAGCTTGGCGGTGGTAGCCTCCTACAATGAGCAGTTCTTC	CASSLAVVASYNEQFF
TRBV5-1	TRBD1	TRBJ2-5	-	TGCGCCAGCAGCTTGGGGGACAGGCGGGGTGGATGGACCCAGTACTTC	CASSLGDRRGGWTQYF
TRBV27	-	TRBJ1-2	-	TGTGCCAGCAGGCGGTCGGGGGCGCAAAATGGCTACACCTTC	CASRRSGAQNGYTF
TRBV5-1	TRBD2	TRBJ2-2	-	TGCGCCAGCAGCCCCTTAGCGGGAGAGAGCACCGGGGAGCTGTTTTTT	CASSPLAGESTGELFF
TRBV15	-	TRBJ2-2	-	TGTGCCACCAGCAGTCCCACCTTGACGAGTAACGGGGAGCTGTTTTTT	CATSSPTLTSNGELFF
TRBV4-3	-	TRBJ2-1	-	TGCGCCAGCAGCCAAGAAGGCAGGGGAGGAAATGAGCAGTTCTTC	CASSQEGRGGNEQFF
TRBV4-2	-	TRBJ2-5	-	TGTGCCAGCAGCCAAGAAACAGCCCAAGAGACCCAGTACTTC	CASSQETAQETQYF
TRBV7-8	TRBD1	TRBJ1-2	few	TGTGCCAGCAGCCGCTTTGGACAGGGGAACTATGGCTACACCTTC	CASSRFGQGNYGYTF
TRBV9	-	TRBJ1-3	-	TGTGCCAGCAGCGTCGCCTCAACAAGCTCTGGAAACACCATATATTTT	CASSVASTSSGNTIYF
TRBV11-3	TRBD2	TRBJ2-3	-	TGTGCCAGCAGCTCAGCAAGGACTAGCGGGACTACGCAGTATTTT	CASSSARTSGTTQYF
TRBV29-1	-	TRBJ2-5	-	TGCAGCGTTTATCCGGAGTATTATGACTGGAAAGAGACCCAGTACTTC	CSVYPEYYDWKETQYF